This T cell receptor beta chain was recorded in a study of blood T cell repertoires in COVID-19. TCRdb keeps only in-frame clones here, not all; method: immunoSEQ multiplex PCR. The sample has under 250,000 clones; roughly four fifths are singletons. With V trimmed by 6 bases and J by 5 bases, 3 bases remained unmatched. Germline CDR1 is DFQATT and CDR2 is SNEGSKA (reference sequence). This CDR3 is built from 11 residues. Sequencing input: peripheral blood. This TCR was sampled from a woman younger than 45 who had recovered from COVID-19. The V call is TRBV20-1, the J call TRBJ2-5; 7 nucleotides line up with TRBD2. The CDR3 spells CSAGGGETQYF. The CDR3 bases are TGCAGTGCGGGGGGAGGGGAGACCCAGTACTTC.